The TCR beta chain described here comes from a study of cytomegalovirus exposure and HLA in healthy donors (dated by TCRdb to about 2017). As for the study more broadly: An earlier analysis of some 620 of the donors reported approximately 280 Gb of sequence data and around 100 million unique TCR beta sequences obtained from about 200 million T cells. An early release covering about 600 HLA-typed donors comprised about 320 gigabases of sequencing data and around 80 million unique TCR sequences. The genetic ancestry cluster associated with self-reported Caucasian donors included 80% to 90% of the roughly 410 genotyped donors. The study was designed to test whether signatures of past pathogen exposure could be identified by cataloging public T cell receptors. Using immunosequencing, the study profiled T cell repertoires from fewer than 850 subjects and related those repertoires to cytomegalovirus serostatus. Along with the approximately 650-subject first cohort, a separate validation cohort of over a hundred different subjects was used. The study combined high-throughput TCR immunosequencing, statistical association of individual TCRs with disease status, and machine learning to predict cytomegalovirus infection status. A later analysis re-examined previously published TCR beta repertoires from about 670 donors and added high-resolution HLA genotyping to investigate patterns of TCR occurrence. Rather than using new phenotypic data, the later analysis identified candidate immune exposures from TCR beta sequences and from how often those sequences occurred across donors. In an earlier analysis of more than 550 of the donors, high-throughput TCR beta sequencing was used to judge whether each TCR beta V gene segment behaved as functional or pseudogenic. Donor age, sex, ethnicity and CMV serostatus were collected together with the repertoire data. A later genetic analysis took genome-wide SNP genotypes for about three fifths of the roughly 700 donors and used that subset as a discovery cohort. All discovery cohort repertoires had been generated using a single sequencing platform. HLA typing included class I and class II loci at four-digit resolution. The number of donors typed differed by locus, with about 629-640 for A, B, C, DRB1 and DQB1, 522 for DQA1, 606 for DPA1, and roughly 450 for DPB1. Because of strong linkage in the cohort, 5 or 6 DR-DQ haplotypes were treated as single units for association and clustering. On average, approximately 250,000 unique TCR beta nucleotide sequences were sequenced per donor among a few hundred genotyped donors of the cohort, with roughly 18% of those sequences being non-productive.

Worth noting for this clone: Its antigen specificity is not known. Per-nucleotide qualities are absent, and no much larger clonotype sits a single base away.

CDR3 length: 15 amino acids, cysteine to phenylalanine. Of all the DNA, just the CDR3 is kept, 45 bases in frame from base 1. Unmatched junction bases come to 9, with V trimmed by 1 base and J by 6 bases. The germline V gene gives CDR1 as SGHDN and CDR2 as FVKESK. Library preparation used the immunoSEQ multiplex PCR assay. For the multiplex PCR, a mixture combining 60 forward primers for TCR Vbeta segments and 13 reverse primers for TCR Jbeta segments was used. The CDR3 region of rearranged TCR beta genes was amplified from genomic DNA with a multiplex PCR assay. On the Illumina HiSeq System, the amplified TCR beta libraries were sequenced as 87-base-pair reads. The paper's processing steps were these. Across the 666 repertoires, a later analysis counted roughly 84 million unique TCR beta chains, 9.5 million to 12 million of which were shared by at least two donors. A nearest-neighbor algorithm error-corrected the raw reads and collapsed the reads into unique sequences, merging closely related sequences to remove PCR and sequencing errors. V, D and J gene segments were assigned by aligning CDR3 sequences to IMGT reference sequences. For a sequence to be retained, at least a six-nucleotide match to both a V gene segment and a J gene segment was required. A rearrangement counted as productive if the CDR3 had no stop codons and remained in frame with V and J, and every other rearrangement counted as non-productive. CDR3 was defined by IMGT convention, running from the second conserved V-encoded cysteine to the conserved J-encoded phenylalanine. The earlier analysis of more than 450 of the donors excluded sequences that lacked an unambiguous match to a single V gene segment. An earlier analysis of about 600 of the donors called V segments functional above 56.7% productive rearrangements and segregating when the between-donor standard deviation exceeded 5%. A statistical classification framework was built to diagnose cytomegalovirus status from the catalog of TCR beta chain sequences. In a later analysis, V and J genes were assigned by comparing TCR nucleotide sequences against IMGT/GENE-DB human TR gene sequences. A later analysis assigned CDR3 sequences and most-parsimonious VDJ recombination scenarios with the TCRdist pipeline. In a later analysis, each TCR beta chain was defined by its CDR3 amino acid sequence together with its V-gene family, and reads without a unique V-gene family were excluded. To address suspected cross-contamination and a sequencing artifact, a later analysis removed approximately 600 highly shared, low-generation-probability nucleotide sequences. In a later analysis, a clonal expansion index was calculated for each public chain from normalized within-repertoire ranks of inferred template counts. In a later analysis, generation probabilities were computed with a VDJ recombination model fitted to out-of-frame rearrangements, and the resulting probabilities were checked against IGoR. Hypergeometric tests were used in a later analysis to score TCR-TCR, TCR-HLA and TCR-CMV co-occurrence, with a repertoire-size bias correction applied to the TCR pairs. A later analysis estimated false discovery rates by permuting HLA or CMV assignments 20 times. In a later analysis, co-occurring TCRs were grouped with DBSCAN, and TCRdist sequence similarity was added when clustering was performed within HLA-allele-positive subsets. For co-occurrence clustering, repertoires with fewer than 30,000 or more than 120,000 public chains were excluded, along with roughly five repertoires with anomalous nucleotide sharing. TCRdb retrieved this table from immuneACCESS and kept in-frame rearrangements only. Not all clones are present; in checked studies, unresolved V genes account for under half, and no reason is known for the remainder. From that table come the V and J calls and clone size; the DNA was used to work out D and trimming. The sample table lists about 130,000 clones, just under 80% of them with a count of one. The ten largest account for 4.5% to 5.5% of the sample.

The cohort comprised some 680 healthy bone marrow donors. At the time of sampling, all cohort members were nominally healthy, though unrecorded immune exposures were likely present. The donor tested CMV seronegative and was one of the 352 seronegative cohort members. A peripheral blood sample was provided by each donor, and peripheral blood mononuclear cells were used for TCR beta sequencing. Genomic DNA extraction from the blood cell samples was performed with the Qiagen DNeasy Blood Extraction Kit. Study-level results and caveats: The study gave a list of under 200 TCR beta chains associated with cytomegalovirus. A later analysis associated about 18,000 TCR beta sequences with specific HLA alleles at a false discovery rate of 0.05. In this cohort, only TCR beta chains were sequenced, and detectable features were limited by the absence of alpha or paired-chain data. Broadly in line with IMGT annotations, most TCR beta V segments showed up in productive rearrangements about 87% or about 30% of the time in an earlier analysis of 450 to 600 of the donors. It was suggested by the authors that the approach could potentially be generalized to other disease states and immunological phenotypes. Linkage disequilibrium might explain the correlated functional status among segregating V segments, but an unknown experimental factor could not be excluded. The sequencing pipeline was judged likely to have produced a cluster of highly shared sequence variants as a technical artifact. Most CMV-associated TCR beta chains appeared to be HLA-restricted in a later analysis, and the HLA associations seemed to be driven largely by CMV exposure. While some public TCRs were present in many individuals, most TCR sequences turned up only very rarely across donors. Because HLA typing was unavailable for some donors at each locus, only the typed subset was used in association tests. When HLA alleles, especially DR and DQ, strongly co-occurred, attributing TCR associations to individual alleles was difficult. The earlier analysis of approximately 540 of the donors excluded over 15 rarely observed V segments, including chromosome 9 orphons, because counts were too low. In a later genetic analysis, fewer N-insertions in productive TCRs were reported among donors in an Asian-associated ancestry cluster than the 666-donor mean. Presence/absence analyses assumed roughly uniform sequencing depth across donors, an assumption that may not hold. In a later genetic analysis, a missense DCLRE1C variant was associated with V-gene and J-gene trimming of TCR beta chains, and the association was replicated in an independent cohort. A further reported finding was that TCR beta sequences accurately predicted the HLA-A and HLA-B alleles for most subjects in the first cohort. In a later analysis, several top co-occurrence clusters were reported to appear linked to parvovirus B19, influenza, CMV and Epstein-Barr virus. In a later analysis, HLA-associated TCR beta chains showed more clonal expansion and lower generation probabilities than non-associated chains that were equally common. According to a later analysis, TCR association rates differed among HLA loci, with DRB1 alleles showing the most associated TCRs and HLA-C alleles showing the fewest. Because the 87-base-pair reads could not distinguish some IMGT-functional V segments, including TRBV6-2 and TRBV6-3, those segments were excluded. In vitro tests confirmed that a few of the cytomegalovirus-associated TCR beta chains recognize cytomegalovirus antigens. Immune exposure information for the cohort was limited to CMV serostatus. The classifier was reported to diagnose cytomegalovirus status with high specificity and sensitivity in both the original cohort and the validation cohort.

Sample: PBMCs. This sequence originates from a man aged 30-40 years in good health and CMV-seronegative. The V gene is TRBV14 and the J gene is TRBJ2-7; 7 middle bases align to TRBD2. The CDR3 reads CASSQVGRERREQYF. The DNA is TGTGCCAGCAGCCAAGTAGGGAGGGAAAGGCGCGAGCAGTACTTC.